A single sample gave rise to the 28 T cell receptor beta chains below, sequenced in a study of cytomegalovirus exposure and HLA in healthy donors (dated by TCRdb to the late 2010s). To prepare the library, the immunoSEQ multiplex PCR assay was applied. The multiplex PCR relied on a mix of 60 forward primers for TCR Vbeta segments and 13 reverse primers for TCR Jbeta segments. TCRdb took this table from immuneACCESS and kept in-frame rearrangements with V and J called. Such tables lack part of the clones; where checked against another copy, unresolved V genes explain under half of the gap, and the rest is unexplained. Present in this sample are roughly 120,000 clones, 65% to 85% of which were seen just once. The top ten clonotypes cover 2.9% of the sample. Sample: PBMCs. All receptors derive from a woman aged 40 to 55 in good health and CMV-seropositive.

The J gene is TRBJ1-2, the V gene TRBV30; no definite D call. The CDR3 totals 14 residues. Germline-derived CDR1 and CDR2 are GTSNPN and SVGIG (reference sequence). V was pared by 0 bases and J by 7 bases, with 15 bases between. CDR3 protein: CAWSVQRGEGGYTF. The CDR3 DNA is TGTGCCTGGAGTGTACAGCGGGGAGAAGGTGGCTACACCTTC.

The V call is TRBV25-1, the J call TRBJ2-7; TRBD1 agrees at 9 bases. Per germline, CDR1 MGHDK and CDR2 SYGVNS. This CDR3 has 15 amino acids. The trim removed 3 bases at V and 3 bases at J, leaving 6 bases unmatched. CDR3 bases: TGTGCCAGCAGTGACCCGGGACAGGGTCTCTACGAGCAGTACTTC. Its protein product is CASSDPGQGLYEQYF.

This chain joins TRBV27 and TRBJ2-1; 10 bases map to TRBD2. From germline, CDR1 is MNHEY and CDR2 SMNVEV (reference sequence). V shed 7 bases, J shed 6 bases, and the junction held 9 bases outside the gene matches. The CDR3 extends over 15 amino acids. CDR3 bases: TGTGCCAGCATGGGAAGCGGGGGGGCGGGCAATGAGCAGTTCTTC. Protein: CASMGSGGAGNEQFF.

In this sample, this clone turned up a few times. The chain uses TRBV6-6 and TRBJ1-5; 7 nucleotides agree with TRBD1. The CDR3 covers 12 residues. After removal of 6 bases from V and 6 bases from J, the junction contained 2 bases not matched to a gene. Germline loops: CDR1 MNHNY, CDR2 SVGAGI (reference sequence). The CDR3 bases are TGTGCCAGCAGAACAGGGGTTCAGCCCCAGCATTTT. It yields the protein CASRTGVQPQHF.

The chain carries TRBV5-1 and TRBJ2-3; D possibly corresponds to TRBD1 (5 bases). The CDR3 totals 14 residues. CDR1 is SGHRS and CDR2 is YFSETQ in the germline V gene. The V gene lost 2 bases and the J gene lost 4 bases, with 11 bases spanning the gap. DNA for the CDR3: TGCGCCAGCAGCTTTGGGCAGGGCCCAGATACGCAGTATTTT. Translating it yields CASSFGQGPDTQYF.

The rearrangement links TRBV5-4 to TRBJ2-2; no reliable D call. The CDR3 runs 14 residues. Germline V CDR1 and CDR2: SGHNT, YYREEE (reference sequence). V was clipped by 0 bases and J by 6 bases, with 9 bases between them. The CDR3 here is CASSLDFPPGELFF. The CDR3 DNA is TGTGCCAGCAGCTTGGATTTCCCTCCCGGGGAGCTGTTTTTT.

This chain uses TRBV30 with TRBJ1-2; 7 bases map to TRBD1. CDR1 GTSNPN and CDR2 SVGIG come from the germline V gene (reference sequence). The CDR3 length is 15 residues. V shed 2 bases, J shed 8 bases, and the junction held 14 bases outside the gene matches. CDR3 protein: CAWSHAATGIQGYTF. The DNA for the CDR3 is TGTGCCTGGAGTCATGCAGCGACAGGGATTCAAGGCTACACCTTC.

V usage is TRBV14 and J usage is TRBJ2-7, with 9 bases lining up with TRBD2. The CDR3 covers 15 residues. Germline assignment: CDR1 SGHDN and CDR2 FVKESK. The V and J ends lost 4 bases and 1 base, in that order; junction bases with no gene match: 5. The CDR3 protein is CASSLSGGPSYEQYF. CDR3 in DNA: TGTGCCAGCAGCCTGAGCGGGGGGCCTTCCTACGAGCAGTACTTC.

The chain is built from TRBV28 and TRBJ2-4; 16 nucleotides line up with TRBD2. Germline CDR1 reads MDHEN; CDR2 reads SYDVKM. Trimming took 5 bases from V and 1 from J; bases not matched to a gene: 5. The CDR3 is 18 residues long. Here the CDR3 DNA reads TGTGCCAGCAGTCCTACGGGACTAGCGGGAGGGGCCAAAAACATTCAGTACTTC. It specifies CASSPTGLAGGAKNIQYF.

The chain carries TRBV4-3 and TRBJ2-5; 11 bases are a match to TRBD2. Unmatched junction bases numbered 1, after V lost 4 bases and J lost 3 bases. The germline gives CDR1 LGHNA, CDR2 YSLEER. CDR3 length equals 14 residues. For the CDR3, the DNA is TGCGCCAGCAGCCGACTAGCGGGAAAAGAGACCCAGTACTTC. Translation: CASSRLAGKETQYF.

DNA of the CDR3: TGTGCCAGCAGCCTTAATTTAGCTGGAAACACCATATATTTT. Translating gives CASSLNLAGNTIYF. The chain couples TRBV6-6 to TRBJ1-3; D call uncertain. The CDR3 sequence is 14 residues long. Germline CDR1 MNHNY, CDR2 SVGAGI (reference sequence). Trimming left V 6 bases short and J 2 bases short, with 11 bases between.

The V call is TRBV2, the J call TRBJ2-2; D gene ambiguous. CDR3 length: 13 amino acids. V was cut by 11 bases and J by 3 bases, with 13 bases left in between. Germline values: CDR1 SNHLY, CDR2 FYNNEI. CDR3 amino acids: CAGQESYTGELFF. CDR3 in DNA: TGTGCCGGCCAAGAATCTTACACCGGGGAGCTGTTTTTT.

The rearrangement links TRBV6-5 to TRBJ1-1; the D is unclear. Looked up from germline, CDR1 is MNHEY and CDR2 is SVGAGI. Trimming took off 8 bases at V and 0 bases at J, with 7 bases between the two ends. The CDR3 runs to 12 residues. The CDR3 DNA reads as TGTGCCAGCTCAACTATGAACACTGAAGCTTTCTTT. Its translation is CASSTMNTEAFF.

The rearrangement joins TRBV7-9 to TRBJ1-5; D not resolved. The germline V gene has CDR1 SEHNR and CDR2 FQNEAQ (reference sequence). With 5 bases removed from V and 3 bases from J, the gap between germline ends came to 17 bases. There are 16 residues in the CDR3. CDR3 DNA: TGTGCCAGCAGCCCTCTAGGAGCGGGAGACAATCAGCCCCAGCATTTT. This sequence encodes CASSPLGAGDNQPQHF.

CDR3 sequence (DNA): TGTGCCACCCAAGGGGCAGTTGGAAACACCATATATTTT. It translates to CATQGAVGNTIYF. The gene calls are TRBV19 and TRBJ1-3; weak D call: TRBD1 (5 bases). The CDR3 totals 13 residues. The germline V gene encodes CDR1 LNHDA and CDR2 SQIVND (reference sequence). V lost 10 bases and J 3 bases, leaving 13 bases between the germline ends.

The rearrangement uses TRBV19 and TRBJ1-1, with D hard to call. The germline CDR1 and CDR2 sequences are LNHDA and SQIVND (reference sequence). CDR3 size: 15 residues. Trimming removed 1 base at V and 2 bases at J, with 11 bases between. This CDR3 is CASSIVADANTEAFF. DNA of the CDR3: TGTGCCAGTAGTATAGTCGCAGATGCCAACACTGAAGCTTTCTTT.

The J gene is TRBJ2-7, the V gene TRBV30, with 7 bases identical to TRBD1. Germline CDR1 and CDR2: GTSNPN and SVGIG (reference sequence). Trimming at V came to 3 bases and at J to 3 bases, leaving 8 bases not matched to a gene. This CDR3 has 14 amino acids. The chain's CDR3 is CAWSPTAGGYEQYF. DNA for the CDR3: TGTGCCTGGAGCCCTACGGCAGGGGGCTACGAGCAGTACTTC.

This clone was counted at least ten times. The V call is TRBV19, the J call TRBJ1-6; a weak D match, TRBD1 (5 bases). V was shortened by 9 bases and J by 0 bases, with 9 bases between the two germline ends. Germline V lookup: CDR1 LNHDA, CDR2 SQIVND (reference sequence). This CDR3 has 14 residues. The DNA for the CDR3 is TGTGCCAGCGACAGACGCTCCTATAATTCACCCCTCCACTTT. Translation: CASDRRSYNSPLHF.

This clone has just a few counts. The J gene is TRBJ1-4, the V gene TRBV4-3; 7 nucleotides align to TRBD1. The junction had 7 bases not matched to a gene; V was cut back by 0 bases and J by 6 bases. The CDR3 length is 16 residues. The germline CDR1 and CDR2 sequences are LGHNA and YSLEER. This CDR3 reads CASSQEGGRGYEKLFF. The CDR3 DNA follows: TGCGCCAGCAGCCAAGAGGGCGGCAGGGGGTATGAAAAACTGTTTTTT.

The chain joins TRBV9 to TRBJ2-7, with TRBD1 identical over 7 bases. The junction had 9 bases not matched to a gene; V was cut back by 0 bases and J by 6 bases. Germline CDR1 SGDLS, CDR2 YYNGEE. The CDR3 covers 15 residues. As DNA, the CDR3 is TGTGCCAGCAGCGTAGGGGAGACAGGGATCAGCGAGCAGTACTTC. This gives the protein CASSVGETGISEQYF.

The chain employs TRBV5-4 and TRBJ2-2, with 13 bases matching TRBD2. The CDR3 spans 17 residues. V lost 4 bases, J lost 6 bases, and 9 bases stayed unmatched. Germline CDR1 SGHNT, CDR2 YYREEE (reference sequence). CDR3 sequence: CASSPTRLAGGPGELFF. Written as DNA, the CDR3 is TGTGCCAGCAGCCCCACTCGACTAGCGGGGGGCCCCGGGGAGCTGTTTTTT. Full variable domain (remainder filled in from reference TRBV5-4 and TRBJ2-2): ETGVTQSPTHLIKTRGQQVTLRCSSQSGHNTVSWYQQALGQGPQFIFQYYREEENGRGNFPPRFSGLQFPNYSSELNVNALELDDSALYLCASSPTRLAGGPGELFFGEGSRLTVL.

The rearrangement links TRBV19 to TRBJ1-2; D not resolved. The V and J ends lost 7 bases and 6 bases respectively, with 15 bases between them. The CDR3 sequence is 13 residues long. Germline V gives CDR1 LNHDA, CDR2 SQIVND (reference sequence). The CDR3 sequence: CASTEERLHGYTF. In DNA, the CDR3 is TGTGCCAGTACCGAAGAGAGGTTACATGGCTACACCTTC.

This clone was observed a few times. CDR3 in amino acids: CASSFTGGNEQFF. The CDR3 region has the DNA TGCGCCAGCAGCTTTACGGGAGGCAATGAGCAGTTCTTC. The chain links TRBV5-1 to TRBJ2-1, with TRBD2 matching over 7 bases. The CDR3 runs to 13 residues. V trimming: 2 bases; J trimming: 6 bases; junction bases outside the gene matches: 2. Germline V gene data show CDR1 as SGHRS and CDR2 as YFSETQ.

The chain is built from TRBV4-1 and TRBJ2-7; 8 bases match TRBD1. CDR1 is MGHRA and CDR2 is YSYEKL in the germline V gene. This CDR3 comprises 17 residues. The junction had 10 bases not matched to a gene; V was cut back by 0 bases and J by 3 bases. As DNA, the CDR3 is TGCGCCAGCAGCCAAGATATTTGGGCGGGGACAGGCTACGAGCAGTACTTC. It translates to CASSQDIWAGTGYEQYF.

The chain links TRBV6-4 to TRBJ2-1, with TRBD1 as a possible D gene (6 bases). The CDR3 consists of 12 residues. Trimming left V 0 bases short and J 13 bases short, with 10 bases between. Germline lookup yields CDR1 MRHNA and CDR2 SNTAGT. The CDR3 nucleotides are TGTGCCAGCAGTGACTCCGGGACAAAACAGTTCTTC. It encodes CASSDSGTKQFF.

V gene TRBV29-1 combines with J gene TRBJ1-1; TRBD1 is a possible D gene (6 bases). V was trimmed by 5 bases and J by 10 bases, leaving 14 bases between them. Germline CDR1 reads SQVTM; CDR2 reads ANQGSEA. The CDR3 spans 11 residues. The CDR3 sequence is CSVYRGGTAFF. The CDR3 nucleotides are TGCAGCGTTTACAGAGGGGGTACAGCTTTCTTT.

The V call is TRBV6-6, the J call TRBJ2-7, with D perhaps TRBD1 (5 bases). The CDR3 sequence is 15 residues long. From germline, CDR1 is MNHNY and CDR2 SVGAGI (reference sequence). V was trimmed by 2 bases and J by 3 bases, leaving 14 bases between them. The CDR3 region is CASSYPPAGLYEQYF. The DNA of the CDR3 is TGTGCCAGCAGTTACCCCCCGGCAGGGCTCTACGAGCAGTACTTC.

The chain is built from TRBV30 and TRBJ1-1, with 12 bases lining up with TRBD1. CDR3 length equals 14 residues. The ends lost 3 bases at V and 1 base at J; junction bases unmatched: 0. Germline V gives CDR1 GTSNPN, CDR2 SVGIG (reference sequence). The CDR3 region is CAWRGQGANTEAFF. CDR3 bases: TGTGCCTGGAGGGGACAGGGGGCGAACACTGAAGCTTTCTTT.